One and the same sample provided the 30 T cell receptor beta chains below, sequenced in a study of control samples from healthy donors and cancer patients (dated by TCRdb to 2020 to 2022). Libraries were constructed by the immunoSEQ multiplex PCR assay. Not all clones reach the TCRdb copy of this immuneACCESS table, which keeps in-frame sequences only. Checked studies attribute under half of the gap to unresolved V genes and leave the rest unexplained. In this sample the table shows about 64,000 clones, 80% to 95% of which occur a single time. Of the sample, about 1.7% falls within the top ten clones. Sequenced material: PBMCs. The source of these receptors is a man aged 40-49 years with colorectal cancer.

V and J are TRBV6-5 and TRBJ2-4, with 11 bases that match TRBD2. With V trimmed by 4 bases and J by 4 bases, 6 bases remained unmatched. The germline V gene has CDR1 MNHEY and CDR2 SVGAGI. CDR3 length: 16 amino acids. In DNA form, the CDR3 reads TGTGCCAGCAGTTTCTCCTCTAGCGGGGGGAAAAACATTCAGTACTTC. Protein sequence: CASSFSSSGGKNIQYF.

This chain joins TRBV9 and TRBJ2-7; perhaps TRBD2 as D (5 bases). V dropped 0 bases and J dropped 1 base, with 11 bases sitting between them. The CDR3 is 15 amino acids. In germline, CDR1 is SGDLS, CDR2 YYNGEE. CDR3 sequence reads: CASSVGPGKSYEQYF. CDR3 coding DNA: TGTGCCAGCAGCGTAGGGCCCGGGAAATCCTACGAGCAGTACTTC.

Here the CDR3 DNA reads TGCGCCAGCAGCTTGGAGGGACAAAAGAACACTGAAGCTTTCTTT. It yields the protein CASSLEGQKNTEAFF. The genes are TRBV5-1 and TRBJ1-1, with a possible D match to TRBD1 (6 bases). The CDR3 sequence is 15 residues long. Germline V lookup: CDR1 SGHRS, CDR2 YFSETQ. Trimming shortened V by 0 bases and J by 1 base, and 10 bases separated the two germline ends.

CDR3 sequence reads: CASSSRAEEFF. The CDR3 DNA follows: TGTGCCAGCTCCAGTCGCGCCGAGGAGTTCTTC. This sequence joins TRBV2 and TRBJ2-1; no definite D call. The CDR3 covers 11 residues. The V gene lost 8 bases and the J gene lost 14 bases, with 16 bases spanning the gap. Germline V gene sequence: CDR1 SNHLY, CDR2 FYNNEI.

The V gene is TRBV7-9, the J gene TRBJ2-3; possible D gene TRBD2, 5 bases. The germline V gene has CDR1 SEHNR and CDR2 FQNEAQ (reference sequence). The CDR3 sequence is 17 residues long. Trimming removed 5 bases at V and 3 bases at J, with 21 bases between. CDR3 coding DNA: TGTGCCAGCAGCCCTAGTCTAGCAGGTTCGGGGACAGATACGCAGTATTTT. This encodes CASSPSLAGSGTDTQYF.

This chain uses TRBV18 with TRBJ1-2; TRBD1 matches 8 bases. V gave up 3 bases and J gave up 2 bases; unmatched junction bases: 8. Germline CDR1 reads KGHSH; CDR2 reads LQKENI. The CDR3 runs to 16 residues. The CDR3, as DNA: TGTGCCAGCTCACCTAGTATTAACAGGGGGAACTATGGCTACACCTTC. Protein sequence: CASSPSINRGNYGYTF.

The CDR3 DNA follows: TGTGCCAGCGGCAGCCCCGGGACAGGGACCTACGAGCAGTACTTC. Translating gives CASGSPGTGTYEQYF. The chain joins TRBV27 to TRBJ2-7; TRBD1 matches 9 bases. The V segment lost 8 bases and the J segment 2 bases; nucleotides outside the gene matches: 10. The germline V gene has CDR1 MNHEY and CDR2 SMNVEV (reference sequence). This CDR3 comprises 15 residues.

CDR3 nucleotide sequence: TGCGCCAGCAGCTTGGGCGGTCTAGCGGGGGGGTTTCAAGCAGATACGCAGTATTTT. Protein product: CASSLGGLAGGFQADTQYF. The chain joins TRBV5-1 to TRBJ2-3, with 12 bases aligning to TRBD2. This CDR3 contains 19 residues. With 0 bases clipped from V and 4 bases from J, the junction kept 12 bases outside the gene matches. Germline V CDR1 and CDR2: SGHRS, YFSETQ.

This clone was seen just once. The rearrangement links TRBV5-1 to TRBJ2-6; D ambiguous. Germline-derived CDR1 and CDR2 are SGHRS and YFSETQ. The CDR3 contains 18 residues. V dropped 0 bases and J dropped 2 bases, with 15 bases sitting between them. The chain's CDR3 is CASSLDGVQRAGANVLTF. In nucleotides, the CDR3 is TGCGCCAGCAGCTTGGATGGTGTACAAAGGGCTGGGGCCAACGTCCTGACTTTC.

In its sample, this clone was seen once. The chain links TRBV2 to TRBJ1-2, with D perhaps TRBD1 (6 bases). The V gene's germline CDR1 is SNHLY and CDR2 FYNNEI. The CDR3 length is 12 residues. Trimming left V 5 bases short and J 7 bases short, with 11 bases between. The CDR3 sequence is CASSQGSGGYTF. CDR3 bases: TGTGCCAGCAGTCAGGGGTCTGGTGGCTACACCTTC.

This sequence joins TRBV9 and TRBJ2-7, with D perhaps TRBD1 (6 bases). V gave up 0 bases and J gave up 2 bases, with 12 bases separating them. The CDR3 runs 15 residues. CDR1 and CDR2 from the germline V gene are SGDLS and YYNGEE. Here the CDR3 DNA reads TGTGCCAGCAGCGTAGGGCAGGGGATAACCTACGAGCAGTACTTC. As protein: CASSVGQGITYEQYF.

The V gene is TRBV7-6, the J gene TRBJ1-1; D unresolved. Germline V gene data show CDR1 as SGHVS and CDR2 as FNYEAQ. The CDR3 totals 16 residues. V was shortened by 0 bases and J by 6 bases, with 17 bases between the two germline ends. The CDR3 loop reads CASSLASGGTYSEAFF. In DNA, the CDR3 is TGTGCCAGCAGCTTAGCGTCGGGAGGAACCTACTCTGAAGCTTTCTTT.

The chain employs TRBV4-2 and TRBJ2-6; possibly TRBD2 for D (5 bases). Germline V gives CDR1 LGHNA, CDR2 YNFKEQ. V was clipped by 4 bases and J by 3 bases, with 10 bases between them. The CDR3 covers 15 residues. The DNA for the CDR3 is TGTGCCAGCAGCCCAAGAGGGAGTGGGGCCAACGTCCTGACTTTC. As protein: CASSPRGSGANVLTF.

The chain couples TRBV24-1 to TRBJ2-7; weak D call: TRBD1 (6 bases). CDR1 is KGHDR, CDR2 SFDVKD, per germline. The V end was cut by 3 bases, the J end by 2 bases, with 10 bases between. CDR3 size: 14 residues. CDR3 bases: TGTGCCACCAGTGATGCTGGACAGCCCTACGAGCAGTACTTC. It yields the protein CATSDAGQPYEQYF.

J is TRBJ1-1 and V is TRBV30; tentative D call: TRBD1 (5 bases). CDR3 size: 13 residues. CDR1 GTSNPN and CDR2 SVGIG come from the germline V gene (reference sequence). CDR3 region: CAGRGTQNTEAFF. The DNA of the CDR3 is TGTGCGGGACGGGGGACGCAGAACACTGAAGCTTTCTTT.

The chain recombines TRBV19 with TRBJ1-2, with D hard to call. This CDR3 has 11 amino acids. V was clipped by 5 bases and J by 5 bases, with 6 bases between them. Germline assignment: CDR1 LNHDA and CDR2 SQIVND (reference sequence). For the CDR3, the DNA is TGTGCCAGTAGTGACGGGTATGGCTACACCTTC. Translating it yields CASSDGYGYTF.

The CDR3 sequence is CSVVRASGGYNEQFF. CDR3 coding DNA: TGCAGCGTTGTCAGGGCTAGCGGGGGTTACAATGAGCAGTTCTTC. This chain uses TRBV29-1 with TRBJ2-1; 10 bases match TRBD2. CDR3 length: 15 residues. After removal of 4 bases from V and 4 bases from J, the junction contained 7 bases not matched to a gene. Looked up from germline, CDR1 is SQVTM and CDR2 is ANQGSEA.

V is TRBV18 and J is TRBJ1-5, with a possible D match to TRBD1 (5 bases). V was trimmed by 3 bases and J by 0 bases, leaving 12 bases between them. The CDR3 has 16 residues. Germline V gene data show CDR1 as KGHSH and CDR2 as LQKENI. DNA of the CDR3: TGTGCCAGCTCACCCTCGGACATCTATAGCAATCAGCCCCAGCATTTT. This encodes CASSPSDIYSNQPQHF.

The chain joins TRBV7-2 to TRBJ2-7, with TRBD2 identical over 8 bases. The V gene end was trimmed by 5 bases and the J gene end by 0 bases; junction bases not matched to a gene: 6. The germline CDR1 and CDR2 sequences are SGHTA and FQGNSA. The CDR3 covers 15 residues. CDR3 residues: CASSNRGGGSYEQYF. The CDR3, as DNA: TGTGCCAGCAGCAACCGGGGGGGAGGCTCCTACGAGCAGTACTTC.

Of note for this clone: Compared with germline, one end of the junction differs, possibly owing to a read error. The chain is built from TRBV12-3 or TRBV12-4 and TRBJ2-3; D is perhaps TRBD2 (6 bases). This CDR3 is built from 13 residues. The CDR3 is CVSLGGATDTQYF. The DNA of the CDR3 is TGTGTCAGCCTAGGCGGGGCGACAGATACGCAGTATTTT.

This chain joins TRBV12-3 or TRBV12-4 and TRBJ2-2; 8 bases are shared with TRBD1. The CDR3 is 13 amino acids. Trimming removed 3 bases from V and 8 bases from J; junction bases left unmatched: 2. This CDR3 is CASSFRGRGELFF. As DNA, the CDR3 is TGTGCCAGCAGTTTCAGGGGGCGAGGGGAGCTGTTTTTT.

The chain is built from TRBV25-1 and TRBJ1-6, with D perhaps TRBD1 (6 bases). The CDR3 runs 14 residues. Germline V lookup: CDR1 MGHDK, CDR2 SYGVNS. V dropped 5 bases and J dropped 7 bases, with 12 bases sitting between them. As DNA, the CDR3 is TGTGCCAGCAGTACCGGGACAAAGAATTCACCCCTCCACTTT. It codes for CASSTGTKNSPLHF.

This sequence joins TRBV4-1 and TRBJ2-7; D may be TRBD1 (6 bases). The V gene's germline CDR1 is MGHRA and CDR2 YSYEKL. The germline V and J ends were trimmed by 0 bases and 3 bases, with 12 bases remaining between them. The CDR3 length is 15 residues. CDR3 sequence: CASSQDTGTFYEQYF. DNA of the CDR3: TGCGCCAGCAGCCAAGACACCGGGACATTCTACGAGCAGTACTTC.

This chain joins TRBV30 and TRBJ1-6; maybe TRBD1 (5 bases). Germline assignment: CDR1 GTSNPN and CDR2 SVGIG (reference sequence). CDR3 size: 18 residues. V was pared by 0 bases and J by 13 bases, with 28 bases between. The CDR3 DNA sequence: TGTGCCTGGAGTGTACCTGGGGCAGCTACCCTAGGGGTAGCGCCCCTCCACTTT. Translated, it gives CAWSVPGAATLGVAPLHF.

J is TRBJ1-3 and V is TRBV14; D ambiguous. CDR3 length: 13 residues. Per germline, CDR1 SGHDN and CDR2 FVKESK. The germline V and J ends were trimmed by 1 base and 0 bases, with 1 base remaining between them. CDR3 nucleotides: TGTGCCAGCAGCCAAGCCTCTGGAAACACCATATATTTT. As protein: CASSQASGNTIYF.

The chain employs TRBV7-2 and TRBJ2-3; 7 bases are a match to TRBD1. Losses at the gene ends were 5 bases for V and 4 bases for J; bases not matched to a gene: 6. The CDR3 has 14 residues. Germline CDR1 and CDR2: SGHTA and FQGNSA. CDR3 region: CASSPGGLADTQYF. The CDR3 DNA is TGTGCCAGCAGCCCAGGGGGTCTGGCAGATACGCAGTATTTT.

V and J are TRBV6-5 and TRBJ2-5, with 7 nucleotides matching TRBD2. CDR1 is MNHEY and CDR2 is SVGAGI in the germline V gene. The CDR3 has 13 residues. J lost 3 bases, V lost 5 bases, and 3 bases had no gene match. CDR3 nucleotide sequence: TGTGCCAGCAGTCTGGGGGGGAAAGAGACCCAGTACTTC. Its translation: CASSLGGKETQYF.

The chain joins TRBV7-7 to TRBJ2-3, with D maybe TRBD1 (6 bases). The V end was cut by 3 bases, the J end by 2 bases, with 12 bases between. The CDR3 runs to 15 residues. Germline assignment: CDR1 SSHAT and CDR2 FNYEAQ (reference sequence). CDR3 DNA: TGTGCCAGCAGCTTGGGGCAGGGGTTCACAGATACGCAGTATTTT. Its protein product is CASSLGQGFTDTQYF.

The rearrangement links TRBV6-6 to TRBJ1-5, with TRBD1 as a possible D gene (5 bases). Trimming stripped 4 bases from V and 2 bases from J, with 12 bases between. The CDR3 spans 15 residues. The germline V gene has CDR1 MNHNY and CDR2 SVGAGI (reference sequence). The DNA for the CDR3 is TGTGCCAGCAGTTTCGGGGGAGCGGGCAATCAGCCCCAGCATTTT. It yields the protein CASSFGGAGNQPQHF.

This clone was observed a single time. V usage is TRBV5-6 and J usage is TRBJ2-7, with D possibly matching TRBD1 (7 bases). Germline V gene sequence: CDR1 SGHDT, CDR2 YYEEEE. The CDR3 has 14 residues. V was cut by 3 bases and J by 3 bases, with 13 bases left in between. CDR3 in amino acids: CASSYRQGGYEQYF. The CDR3 coding sequence is TGTGCCAGCAGCTACCGACAGGGAGGCTACGAGCAGTACTTC.